This TCR beta chain was identified during a study of CD8 T cells in Susac syndrome. Reverse transcription of about 0.5 to 1 ug RNA was carried out with random hexamers. TCRdb called the immunoSEQ multiplex PCR reads again in MiXCR, with one record for every CDR3 protein. Of hundreds of thousands of distinct CDR3 sequences listed, approximately 85% are singletons. After removal of 5 bases from V and 1 base from J, the junction contained 11 bases not matched to a gene. CDR1 DFQATT and CDR2 SNEGSKA come from the germline V gene (reference sequence). CDR3 size: 15 residues. The sequence was collected from a human donor with multiple sclerosis. What was sequenced was CD8+ T cells from PBMCs. The chain joins TRBV20-1 to TRBJ2-7; 7 bases are a match to TRBD2. This CDR3 reads CSAGEVAGGSYEQYF. CDR3 nucleotide sequence: TGCAGTGCTGGCGAGGTAGCGGGTGGATCCTACGAGCAGTACTTC.